This T cell receptor (beta chain) comes out of a study of blood T cell repertoires in COVID-19. V shed 5 bases and J 6 bases; nucleotides not matched to a gene: 3. The CDR3 is 13 amino acids. Germline V gene lookup returns CDR1 SEHNR and CDR2 FQNEAQ (reference sequence). As to this clone: This CDR3 is also generated by other DNA sequences in the sample.

This table comes from immunoSEQ multiplex PCR, and its TCRdb copy is limited to in-frame clones, with some not included. The sample has around 290,000 clones, around 88% seen once; the top ten hold over 10%. This clonotype was sampled from a woman aged 70-85 years with COVID-19, enrolled during active disease. This chain links TRBV7-9 with TRBJ1-2; 10 bases line up with TRBD1. Sequencing used peripheral blood. The CDR3 coding sequence is TGTGCCAGCAGCCTGGGACAGGGGAATGGCTACACCTTC. It translates to CASSLGQGNGYTF. Supplemented by reference TRBV7-9 and TRBJ1-2, the full variable domain reads DTGVSQNPRHKITKRGQNVTFRCDPISEHNRLYWYRQTLGQGPEFLTYFQNEAQLEKSRLLSDRFSAERPKGSFSTLEIQRTEQGDSAMYLCASSLGQGNGYTFGSGTRLTVV.